This T cell receptor (beta chain) comes out of a study of control samples from healthy donors and cancer patients. V lost 4 bases, J lost 0 bases, and 22 bases lay in between. Per germline, CDR1 SGHRS and CDR2 YFSETQ. This CDR3 is built from 18 residues. This table comes from immunoSEQ multiplex PCR, and its TCRdb copy is limited to in-frame clones, with some not included. Its clone listing holds approximately 190,000 clones. The clonotype originates from a woman younger than 45 in good health. The V call is TRBV5-1, the J call TRBJ1-2; the D gene is possibly TRBD1 (6 bases). The sample taken for sequencing was blood. CDR3 DNA sequence: TGCGCCAGCAGCCCAAGGGCCGCGGGGGCGGGAGCTAACTATGGCTACACCTTC. This codes for CASSPRAAGAGANYGYTF. The variable domain in full, with the rest retrieved from reference TRBV5-1 and TRBJ1-2, is KAGVTQTPRYLIKTRGQQVTLSCSPISGHRSVSWYQQTPGQGLQFLFEYFSETQRNKGNFPGRFSGRQFSNSRSEMNVSTLELGDSALYLCASSPRAAGAGANYGYTFGSGTRLTVV.